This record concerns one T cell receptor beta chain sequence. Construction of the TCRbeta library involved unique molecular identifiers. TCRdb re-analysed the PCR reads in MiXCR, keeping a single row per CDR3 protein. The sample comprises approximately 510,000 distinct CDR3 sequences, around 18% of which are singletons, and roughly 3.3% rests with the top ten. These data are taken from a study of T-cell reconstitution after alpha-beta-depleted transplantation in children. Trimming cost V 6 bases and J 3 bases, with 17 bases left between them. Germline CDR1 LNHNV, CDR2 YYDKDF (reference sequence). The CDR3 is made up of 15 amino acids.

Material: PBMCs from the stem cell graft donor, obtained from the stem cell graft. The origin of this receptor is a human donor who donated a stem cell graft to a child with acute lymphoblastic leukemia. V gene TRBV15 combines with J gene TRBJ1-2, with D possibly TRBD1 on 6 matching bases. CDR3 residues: CATRDPGVTYYGYTF. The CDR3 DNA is TGTGCCACCAGGGATCCAGGGGTGACTTACTATGGCTACACCTTC.